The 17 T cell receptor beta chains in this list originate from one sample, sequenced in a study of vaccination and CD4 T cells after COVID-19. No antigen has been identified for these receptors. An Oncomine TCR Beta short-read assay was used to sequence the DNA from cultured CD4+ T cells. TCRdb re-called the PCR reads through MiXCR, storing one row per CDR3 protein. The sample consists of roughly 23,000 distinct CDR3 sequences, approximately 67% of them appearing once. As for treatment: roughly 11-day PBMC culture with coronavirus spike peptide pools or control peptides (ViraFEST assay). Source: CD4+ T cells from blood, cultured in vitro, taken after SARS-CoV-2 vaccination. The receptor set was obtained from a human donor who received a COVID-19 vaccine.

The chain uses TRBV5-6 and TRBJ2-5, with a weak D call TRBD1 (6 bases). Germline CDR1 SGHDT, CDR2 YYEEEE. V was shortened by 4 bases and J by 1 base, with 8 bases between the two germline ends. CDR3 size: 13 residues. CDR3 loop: CASSPDSQETQYF. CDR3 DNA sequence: TGTGCCAGCAGCCCGGACAGCCAAGAGACCCAGTACTTC.

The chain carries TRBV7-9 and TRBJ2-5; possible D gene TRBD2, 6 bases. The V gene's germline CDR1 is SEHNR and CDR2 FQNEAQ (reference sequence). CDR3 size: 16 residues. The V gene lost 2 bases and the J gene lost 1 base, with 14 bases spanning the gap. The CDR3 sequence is CASSLFGAGPQETQYF. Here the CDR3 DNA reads TGTGCCAGCAGCTTATTCGGGGCGGGGCCCCAAGAGACCCAGTACTTC. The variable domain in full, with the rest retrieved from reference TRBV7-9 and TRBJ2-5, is DTGVSQNPRHKITKRGQNVTFRCDPISEHNRLYWYRQTLGQGPEFLTYFQNEAQLEKSRLLSDRFSAERPKGSFSTLEIQRTEQGDSAMYLCASSLFGAGPQETQYFGPGTRLLVL.

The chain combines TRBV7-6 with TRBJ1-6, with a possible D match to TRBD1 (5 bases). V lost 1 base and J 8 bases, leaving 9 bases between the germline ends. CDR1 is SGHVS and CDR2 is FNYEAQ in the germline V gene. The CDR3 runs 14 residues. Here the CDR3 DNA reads TGTGCCAGCAGCTTAGAAGGGGTGGATTCACCCCTCCACTTT. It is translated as CASSLEGVDSPLHF. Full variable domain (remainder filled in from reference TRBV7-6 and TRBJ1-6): GAGVSQSPRYKVTKRGQDVALRCDPISGHVSLYWYRQALGQGPEFLTYFNYEAQQDKSGLPNDRFSAERPEGSISTLTIQRTEQRDSAMYRCASSLEGVDSPLHFGNGTRLTVT.

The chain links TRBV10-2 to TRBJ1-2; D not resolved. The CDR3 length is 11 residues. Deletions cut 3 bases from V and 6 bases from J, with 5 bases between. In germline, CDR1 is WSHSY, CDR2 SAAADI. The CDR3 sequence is CASSDGHGYTF. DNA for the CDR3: TGCGCCAGCAGTGATGGTCATGGCTACACCTTC.

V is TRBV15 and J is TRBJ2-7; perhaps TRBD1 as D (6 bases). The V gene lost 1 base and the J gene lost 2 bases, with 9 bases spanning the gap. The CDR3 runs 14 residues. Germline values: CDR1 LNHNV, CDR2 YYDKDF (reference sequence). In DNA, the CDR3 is TGTGCCACCAGCAGAGGGGACACTACCTACGAGCAGTACTTC. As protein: CATSRGDTTYEQYF. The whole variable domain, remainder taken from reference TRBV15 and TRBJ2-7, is DAMVIQNPRYQVTQFGKPVTLSCSQTLNHNVMYWYQQKSSQAPKLLFHYYDKDFNNEADTPDNFQSRRPNTSFCFLDIRSPGLGDTAMYLCATSRGDTTYEQYFGPGTRLTVT.

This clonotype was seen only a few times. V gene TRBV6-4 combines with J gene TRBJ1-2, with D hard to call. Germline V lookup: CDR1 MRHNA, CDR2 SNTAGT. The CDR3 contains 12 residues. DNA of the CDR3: TGTCCATCCTCTTGGCCCTACTATGGCTACACCTTC. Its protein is CPSSWPYYGYTF.

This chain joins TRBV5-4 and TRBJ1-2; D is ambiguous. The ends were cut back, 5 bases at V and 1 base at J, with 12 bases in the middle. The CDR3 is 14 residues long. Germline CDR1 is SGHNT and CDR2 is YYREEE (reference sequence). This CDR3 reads CASRSRHINYGYTF. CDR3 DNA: TGTGCCAGCAGATCGAGACACATTAACTATGGCTACACCTTC. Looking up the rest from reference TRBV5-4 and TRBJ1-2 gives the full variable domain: ETGVTQSPTHLIKTRGQQVTLRCSSQSGHNTVSWYQQALGQGPQFIFQYYREEENGRGNFPPRFSGLQFPNYSSELNVNALELDDSALYLCASRSRHINYGYTFGSGTRLTVV.

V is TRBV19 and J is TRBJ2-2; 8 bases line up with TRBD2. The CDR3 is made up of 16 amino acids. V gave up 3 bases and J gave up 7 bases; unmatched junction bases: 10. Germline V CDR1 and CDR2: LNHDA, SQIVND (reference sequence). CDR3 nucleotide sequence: TGTGCCAGTAGTATCTTGACCGGGGGGGCGAGCGGGGAGCTGTTTTTT. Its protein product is CASSILTGGASGELFF.

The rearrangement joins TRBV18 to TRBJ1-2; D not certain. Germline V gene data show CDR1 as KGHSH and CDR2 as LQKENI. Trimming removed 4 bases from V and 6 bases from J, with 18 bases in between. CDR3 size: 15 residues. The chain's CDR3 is CASSLNGQGHHGYTF. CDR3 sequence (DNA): TGTGCCAGCTCACTTAACGGGCAAGGGCACCATGGCTACACCTTC.

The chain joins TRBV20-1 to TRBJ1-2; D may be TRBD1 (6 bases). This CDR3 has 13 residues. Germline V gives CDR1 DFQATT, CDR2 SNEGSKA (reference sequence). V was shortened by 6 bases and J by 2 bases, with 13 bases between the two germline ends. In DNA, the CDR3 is TGCAGTGCACAGGGACCAACGAACTATGGCTACACCTTC. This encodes CSAQGPTNYGYTF.

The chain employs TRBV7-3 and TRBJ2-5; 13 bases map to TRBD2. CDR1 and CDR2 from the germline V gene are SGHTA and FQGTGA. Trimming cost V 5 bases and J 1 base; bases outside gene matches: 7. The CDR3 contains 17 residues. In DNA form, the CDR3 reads TGTGCCAGCAGCCCCTCCGGACTAGCGGGGGCCCAAGAGACCCAGTACTTC. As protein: CASSPSGLAGAQETQYF.

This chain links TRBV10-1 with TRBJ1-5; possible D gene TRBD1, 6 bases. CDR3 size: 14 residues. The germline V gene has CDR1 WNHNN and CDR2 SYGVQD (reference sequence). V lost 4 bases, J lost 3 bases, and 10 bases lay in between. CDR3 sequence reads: CASSAAGDNQPQHF. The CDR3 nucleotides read TGCGCCAGCAGTGCGGCAGGGGACAATCAGCCCCAGCATTTT.

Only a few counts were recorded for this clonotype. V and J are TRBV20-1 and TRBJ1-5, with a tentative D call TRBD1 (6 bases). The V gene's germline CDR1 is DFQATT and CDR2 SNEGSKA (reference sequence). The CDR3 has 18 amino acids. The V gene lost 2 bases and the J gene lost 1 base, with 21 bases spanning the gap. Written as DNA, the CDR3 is TGCAGTGCTAGATCCGCGCGGGGGAGGGGGGAAAGCAATCAGCCCCAGCATTTT. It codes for CSARSARGRGESNQPQHF.

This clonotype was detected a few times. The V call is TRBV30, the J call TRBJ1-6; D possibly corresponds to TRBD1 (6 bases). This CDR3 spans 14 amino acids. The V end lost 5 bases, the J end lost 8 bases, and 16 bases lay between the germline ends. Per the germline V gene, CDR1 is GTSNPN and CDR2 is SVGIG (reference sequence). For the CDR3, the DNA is TGTGCCTGGTGGAGGGGGGGCCTGGATTCACCCCTCCACTTT. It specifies CAWWRGGLDSPLHF. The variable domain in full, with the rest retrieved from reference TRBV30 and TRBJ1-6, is SQTIHQWPATLVQPVGSPLSLECTVEGTSNPNLYWYRQAAGRGLQLLFYSVGIGQISSEVPQNLSASRPQDRQFILSSKKLLLSDSGFYLCAWWRGGLDSPLHFGNGTRLTVT.

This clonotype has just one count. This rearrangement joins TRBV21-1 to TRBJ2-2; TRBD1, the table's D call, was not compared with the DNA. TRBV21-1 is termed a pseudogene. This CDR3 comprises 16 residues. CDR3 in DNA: TGTGCCAGCAGCAAAGGGTCCGGGGGGCGGGACGGGGAGCTGTTTTTT. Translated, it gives CASSKGSGGRDGELFF.

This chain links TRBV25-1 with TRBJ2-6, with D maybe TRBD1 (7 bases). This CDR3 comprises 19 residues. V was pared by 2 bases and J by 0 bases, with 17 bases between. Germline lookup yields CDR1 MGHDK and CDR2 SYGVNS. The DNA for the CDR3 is TGTGCCAGCAGTGAAAGGTTGGCAGGGGGGAACTCTGGGGCCAACGTCCTGACTTTC. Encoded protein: CASSERLAGGNSGANVLTF.

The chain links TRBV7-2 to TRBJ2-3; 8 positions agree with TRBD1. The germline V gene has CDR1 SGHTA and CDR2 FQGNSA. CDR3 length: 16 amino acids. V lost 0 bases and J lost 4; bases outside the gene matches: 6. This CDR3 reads CASSLAGRQGPDTQYF. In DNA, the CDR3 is TGTGCCAGCAGCTTAGCGGGGAGACAGGGGCCAGATACGCAGTATTTT.